The 22 T cell receptor beta chains in this list originate from one sample, sequenced in a study of PD-L1 blockade in urothelial cancer. The time point here: peripheral blood 6 weeks after treatment start. Assay: immunoSEQ multiplex PCR; the TCRdb copy retains only in-frame clones and omits some. The sample gives 75,000 to 100,000 clones, approximately 87% of which show up once; around 7.7% is in the top ten. Here the sequenced sample was PBMCs, taken around atezolizumab (anti-PD-L1) treatment. The receptors were gathered from a man in his 70s with urothelial cancer.

The gene calls are TRBV15 and TRBJ2-1, with TRBD2 matching 8 bases. V trimming: 1 base; J trimming: 0 bases; junction bases outside the gene matches: 2. The CDR3 runs 16 residues. Germline V gene data show CDR1 as LNHNV and CDR2 as YYDKDF (reference sequence). CDR3 sequence reads: CATSRALAASYNEQFF. Here the CDR3 DNA reads TGTGCCACCAGCAGAGCACTAGCGGCCTCCTACAATGAGCAGTTCTTC.

The V and J genes are TRBV7-3 and TRBJ2-5; 15 bases map to TRBD2. V was pared by 5 bases and J by 4 bases, with 8 bases of the junction left unmatched. Germline lookup yields CDR1 SGHTA and CDR2 FQGTGA. This CDR3 comprises 17 residues. CDR3 bases: TGTGCCAGCAGCCTCAATGGGGGACTAGCGGGAGGAGAGACCCAGTACTTC. Amino acids: CASSLNGGLAGGETQYF.

A single count supports this clone. Other nucleotide sequences from this sample produce the same CDR3. V and J are TRBV5-1 and TRBJ1-2; 8 nucleotides match TRBD1. V lost 2 bases, J lost 4 bases, and 4 bases stayed unmatched. The CDR3 is 14 amino acids. Germline CDR1 reads SGHRS; CDR2 reads YFSETQ. The CDR3 region is CASSLGQGGYGYTF. CDR3 DNA sequence: TGCGCCAGCAGCTTAGGACAGGGAGGCTATGGCTACACCTTC.

This clone was counted a few times. The gene calls are TRBV5-6 and TRBJ2-7; 9 bases are a match to TRBD2. The CDR3 runs to 14 residues. Germline trimming cut 0 bases from V and 7 bases from J; bases unmatched to any gene: 5. Germline CDR1 SGHDT, CDR2 YYEEEE. The CDR3 region is CASSLVSGGTEQYF. For the CDR3, the DNA is TGTGCCAGCAGCTTGGTTAGCGGGGGAACGGAGCAGTACTTC.

The CDR3 reads CASSDAGVGGYTF. CDR3 nucleotide sequence: TGTGCCAGCAGTGACGCAGGGGTTGGTGGCTACACCTTC. This rearrangement joins TRBV2 to TRBJ1-2, with TRBD1 as a possible D gene (6 bases). The CDR3 length is 13 residues. Germline V gives CDR1 SNHLY, CDR2 FYNNEI. The V end was cut by 3 bases, the J end by 7 bases, with 12 bases between.

This clone has just a few counts. The V gene is TRBV18, the J gene TRBJ2-1; D might be TRBD2 (5 bases). This CDR3 region has 13 residues. V lost 1 base and J lost 8, with 9 bases in between. Germline CDR1 reads KGHSH; CDR2 reads LQKENI. CDR3 sequence: CASSPRIGDEQFF. The CDR3 coding sequence is TGTGCCAGCTCACCACGAATCGGGGATGAGCAGTTCTTC.

This chain links TRBV5-5 with TRBJ2-7; 8 bases fit TRBD1. The ends lost 4 bases at V and 3 bases at J; junction bases unmatched: 3. Germline V lookup: CDR1 SGHKS, CDR2 YYEKEE (reference sequence). This CDR3 spans 13 amino acids. The DNA of the CDR3 is TGTGCCAGCAGCCGGGACAGGCTCTACGAGCAGTACTTC. As protein: CASSRDRLYEQYF.

The chain employs TRBV9 and TRBJ2-5; the match to TRBD1 covers 7 bases. The CDR3 covers 14 residues. Germline lookup yields CDR1 SGDLS and CDR2 YYNGEE. The junction had 5 bases not matched to a gene; V was cut back by 3 bases and J by 3 bases. The CDR3 loop is CASSEGAVEETQYF. Here the CDR3 DNA reads TGTGCCAGCAGCGAGGGGGCAGTCGAAGAGACCCAGTACTTC. The variable domain in full, with the rest retrieved from reference TRBV9 and TRBJ2-5, is DSGVTQTPKHLITATGQRVTLRCSPRSGDLSVYWYQQSLDQGLQFLIQYYNGEERAKGNILERFSAQQFPDLHSELNLSSLELGDSALYFCASSEGAVEETQYFGPGTRLLVL.

The gene calls are TRBV6-1 and TRBJ2-2; no clear D gene. V was pared by 5 bases and J by 5 bases, with 6 bases between. Germline lookup yields CDR1 MNHNS and CDR2 SASEGT. The CDR3 is 12 residues long. The DNA for the CDR3 is TGTGCCAGCAGTTTTTTAACCGGGGAGCTGTTTTTT. Residues: CASSFLTGELFF.

This clone came up a few times. The DNA for the CDR3 is TGTGCCAGCAGCTCCGGCCAGGGGGAATCACCCCTCCACTTT. It is translated as CASSSGQGESPLHF. V and J are TRBV6-1 and TRBJ1-6, with 7 positions matching TRBD1. Germline V gene data show CDR1 as MNHNS and CDR2 as SASEGT. The CDR3 contains 14 residues. J lost 10 bases, V lost 6 bases, and 9 bases had no gene match.

About this clone itself: The same CDR3 is also encoded by other DNA sequences in this sample. The genes are TRBV4-1 and TRBJ2-3; D remains ambiguous. V was trimmed by 2 bases and J by 1 base, leaving 4 bases between them. Germline CDR1 is MGHRA and CDR2 is YSYEKL. CDR3 size: 13 residues. The DNA for the CDR3 is TGCGCCAGCAGCCAACAGGGCACAGATACGCAGTATTTT. It codes for CASSQQGTDTQYF.

This clone has a count of ten or more. The gene calls are TRBV5-5 and TRBJ2-7, with 10 bases lining up with TRBD1. The CDR3 consists of 16 residues. Trimming at V came to 2 bases and at J to 7 bases, leaving 12 bases not matched to a gene. Per the germline V gene, CDR1 is SGHKS and CDR2 is YYEKEE (reference sequence). The CDR3 loop is CASSFGAGQGLGEQYF. The CDR3 nucleotides read TGTGCCAGCAGCTTCGGGGCGGGACAGGGGCTCGGTGAGCAGTACTTC.

The chain employs TRBV2 and TRBJ2-1; 12 bases are shared with TRBD2. The V gene end was trimmed by 5 bases and the J gene end by 1 base; junction bases not matched to a gene: 3. CDR1 SNHLY and CDR2 FYNNEI come from the germline V gene. The CDR3 runs 16 residues. CDR3 bases: TGTGCCAGCAGTCTAGCGGGAGGGCGATCCTACAATGAGCAGTTCTTC. It is translated as CASSLAGGRSYNEQFF.

The genes are TRBV19 and TRBJ2-7, with TRBD1 as a possible D gene (6 bases). The CDR3 runs 15 residues. The V and J ends lost 7 bases and 4 bases respectively, with 20 bases between them. Germline CDR1 and CDR2: LNHDA and SQIVND (reference sequence). As DNA, the CDR3 is TGTGCCAGTACAAGAACGACAGGACCTCCTTACGAGCAGTACTTC. Amino acid sequence: CASTRTTGPPYEQYF.

This chain uses TRBV5-1 with TRBJ2-3; D gene ambiguous. The CDR3 extends over 14 amino acids. Germline V CDR1 and CDR2: SGHRS, YFSETQ. The V end was cut by 0 bases, the J end by 0 bases, with 5 bases between. The CDR3 is CASSLVTSTDTQYF. The CDR3 coding sequence is TGCGCCAGCAGCTTGGTTACTAGCACAGATACGCAGTATTTT.

Written as DNA, the CDR3 is TGTGCCTGGAGAGGTAGCGGGAGATCCCTCACCGGGGAGCTGTTTTTT. Protein sequence: CAWRGSGRSLTGELFF. The gene calls are TRBV30 and TRBJ2-2, with TRBD2 matching over 9 bases. Germline CDR1 is GTSNPN and CDR2 is SVGIG (reference sequence). The V gene end was trimmed by 3 bases and the J gene end by 4 bases; junction bases not matched to a gene: 9. CDR3 length: 16 residues. Drawing the rest from reference TRBV30 and TRBJ2-2, the complete variable domain is SQTIHQWPATLVQPVGSPLSLECTVEGTSNPNLYWYRQAAGRGLQLLFYSVGIGQISSEVPQNLSASRPQDRQFILSSKKLLLSDSGFYLCAWRGSGRSLTGELFFGEGSRLTVL.

The chain carries TRBV5-1 and TRBJ2-5; TRBD1 agrees at 11 bases. The CDR3 totals 14 residues. CDR1 and CDR2 (germline): SGHRS, YFSETQ. J lost 5 bases, V lost 0 bases, and 0 bases had no gene match. CDR3 sequence reads: CASSLGTGGETQYF. In DNA form, the CDR3 reads TGCGCCAGCAGCTTGGGGACAGGGGGCGAGACCCAGTACTTC.

The rearrangement uses TRBV10-3 and TRBJ1-2; no reliable D call. V lost 5 bases and J lost 3, with 7 bases in between. The CDR3 extends over 12 amino acids. The germline V gene has CDR1 ENHRY and CDR2 SYGVKD. This CDR3 is CAISTADYGYTF. The CDR3 coding sequence is TGTGCCATCAGTACAGCGGACTATGGCTACACCTTC.

The rearrangement links TRBV13 to TRBJ2-7; a possible D gene is TRBD2 (5 bases). This CDR3 spans 13 amino acids. Trimming removed 4 bases from V and 6 bases from J, with 13 bases in between. Per the germline V gene, CDR1 is PRHDT and CDR2 is FYEKMQ (reference sequence). The CDR3 here is CASSSGIWGEQYF. The CDR3 DNA reads as TGTGCCAGCAGCTCCGGGATCTGGGGCGAGCAGTACTTC.

The chain is built from TRBV7-2 and TRBJ1-5, with 7 bases fitting TRBD1. Trimming took 6 bases from V and 6 from J; bases not matched to a gene: 17. Germline V gives CDR1 SGHTA, CDR2 FQGNSA. The CDR3 spans 17 residues. The CDR3, as DNA: TGTGCCAGCAGTTCTAGCCACGACAGGGAATTGTTTCAGCCCCAGCATTTT. It specifies CASSSSHDRELFQPQHF.

The V gene is TRBV7-9, the J gene TRBJ2-6; a weak D match, TRBD1 (5 bases). Trimming left V 1 base short and J 2 bases short, with 12 bases between. This CDR3 contains 17 residues. Germline CDR1 reads SEHNR; CDR2 reads FQNEAQ (reference sequence). The CDR3 loop reads CASSLGQSGTGANVLTF. The CDR3 coding sequence is TGTGCCAGCAGCTTAGGGCAGTCAGGGACTGGGGCCAACGTCCTGACTTTC.

The chain's CDR3 is CASSPRDRGTGELFF. As DNA, the CDR3 is TGTGCCAGCAGCCCCCGAGACAGGGGGACCGGGGAGCTGTTTTTT. The chain couples TRBV7-2 to TRBJ2-2, with 9 bases aligning to TRBD1. V gave up 5 bases and J gave up 5 bases; unmatched junction bases: 6. Germline CDR1 reads SGHTA; CDR2 reads FQGNSA. CDR3 length equals 15 residues.